The next 12 T cell receptor beta chains were all read from a single sample in a study of control samples from healthy donors and cancer patients (TCRdb year 2020). Receptors were amplified or captured by the immunoSEQ multiplex PCR assay. Drawn from immuneACCESS, this table holds only the in-frame rearrangements with V and J called that TCRdb kept. Clones are partly lost; checked studies trace under half to an unresolved V gene and leave the rest unexplained. This sample lists around 170,000 clones; approximately 90% were detected once. The top ten constitute about 0.64% of the sample. The source material was blood. These receptors all stem from a woman under 40 in good health.

The chain employs TRBV5-4 and TRBJ2-7; 14 bases match TRBD2. V gave up 5 bases and J gave up 7 bases; unmatched junction bases: 8. CDR1 and CDR2 (germline): SGHNT, YYREEE (reference sequence). This CDR3 contains 15 residues. Here the CDR3 reads CASRSGLAGVREQYF. In DNA form, the CDR3 reads TGTGCCAGCAGATCGGGACTAGCGGGAGTTCGGGAGCAGTACTTC.

This chain uses TRBV28 with TRBJ1-4; no reliable D call. The CDR3 runs to 13 residues. Germline V CDR1 and CDR2: MDHEN, SYDVKM. V was cut by 6 bases and J by 5 bases, with 10 bases left in between. CDR3 DNA: TGTGCCAGCAGGGACGGTGGGAATGAAAAACTGTTTTTT. Amino acids: CASRDGGNEKLFF.

V gene TRBV6-6 combines with J gene TRBJ1-5, with 9 nucleotides matching TRBD1. Germline V gene sequence: CDR1 MNHNY, CDR2 SVGAGI (reference sequence). Losses at the gene ends were 5 bases for V and 5 bases for J; bases not matched to a gene: 1. The CDR3 runs 13 residues. DNA of the CDR3: TGTGCCAGCAGTGGGACAGGGCATCAGCCCCAGCATTTT. Its translation is CASSGTGHQPQHF.

The J gene is TRBJ2-5, the V gene TRBV6-5, with D perhaps given as TRBD1 or TRBD2 (7 bases each). The germline gives CDR1 MNHEY, CDR2 SVGAGI. The ends were cut back, 4 bases at V and 5 bases at J, with 20 bases in the middle. This CDR3 is built from 16 residues. The CDR3 sequence: CASSFFRGGAGETQYF. The CDR3 bases are TGTGCCAGCAGTTTCTTCAGGGGGGGAGCCGGGGAGACCCAGTACTTC.

The CDR3 sequence: CASSDPADRGFYEQYF. The CDR3 DNA follows: TGTGCCAGCAGTGACCCGGCCGACAGGGGTTTCTACGAGCAGTACTTC. This chain uses TRBV6-4 with TRBJ2-7, with 8 bases fitting TRBD1. Germline CDR1 MRHNA, CDR2 SNTAGT. The trim removed 2 bases at V and 3 bases at J, leaving 9 bases unmatched. The CDR3 covers 16 residues.

This chain connects TRBV2 to TRBJ1-6; perhaps TRBD1 as D (5 bases). Trimming stripped 7 bases from V and 10 bases from J, with 14 bases between. In germline, CDR1 is SNHLY, CDR2 FYNNEI. CDR3 size: 13 residues. In DNA, the CDR3 is TGTGCCAGCAAGCAGGGATTAGGGTCACCCCTCCACTTT. This encodes CASKQGLGSPLHF.

V is TRBV7-6 and J is TRBJ1-5; a possible D gene is TRBD1 (5 bases). Deletions cut 2 bases from V and 4 bases from J, with 9 bases between. Germline CDR1 reads SGHVS; CDR2 reads FNYEAQ. The CDR3 length is 14 residues. CDR3 sequence (DNA): TGTGCCAGCAGCTTATTAGGGGCGAATCAGCCCCAGCATTTT. Protein: CASSLLGANQPQHF.

This rearrangement joins TRBV4-2 to TRBJ2-5; D perhaps matches TRBD1 (5 bases). Germline V gene sequence: CDR1 LGHNA, CDR2 YNFKEQ. This CDR3 has 14 amino acids. V was shortened by 2 bases and J by 2 bases, with 9 bases between the two germline ends. Here the CDR3 reads CASSQTGDQETQYF. The CDR3 coding sequence is TGTGCCAGCAGCCAAACAGGAGATCAAGAGACCCAGTACTTC.

In this sample, this clone turned up a few times. The chain couples TRBV7-9 to TRBJ2-5; TRBD2 matches at 10 bases. V gave up 3 bases and J gave up 7 bases; unmatched junction bases: 5. Germline V CDR1 and CDR2: SEHNR, FQNEAQ (reference sequence). This CDR3 spans 14 amino acids. The CDR3 nucleotides are TGTGCCAGCAGCTTCGCTAGCGGGAGAGGGACCCAGTACTTC. Its protein product is CASSFASGRGTQYF.

The chain has TRBV5-4 and TRBJ2-1, with D unresolved. The CDR3 runs 12 residues. In germline, CDR1 is SGHNT, CDR2 YYREEE (reference sequence). Trimming stripped 3 bases from V and 7 bases from J, with 8 bases between. CDR3 coding DNA: TGTGCCAGCAGCTACGGGTCTAATGAGCAGTTCTTC. Amino acid sequence: CASSYGSNEQFF.

This rearrangement joins TRBV5-1 to TRBJ1-3, with a weak D call TRBD1 (6 bases). Germline lookup yields CDR1 SGHRS and CDR2 YFSETQ. This CDR3 has 14 residues. V lost 3 bases, J lost 9 bases, and 16 bases lay in between. The CDR3 region is CASSSTGPGGTIYF. CDR3 DNA sequence: TGCGCCAGCAGCTCTACAGGGCCGGGTGGCACCATATATTTT.

The chain joins TRBV2 to TRBJ2-3, with D possibly being TRBD2 (5 bases). V gave up 6 bases and J gave up 5 bases, with 12 bases separating them. Looked up from germline, CDR1 is SNHLY and CDR2 is FYNNEI. The CDR3 extends over 13 amino acids. DNA of the CDR3: TGTGCCAGCAGGGATGGACTGTTAGATACGCAGTATTTT. This sequence encodes CASRDGLLDTQYF.